The 22 T cell receptor beta chains listed next were all sequenced from one sample in a study of CD8+CD57+ T cells in acquired aplastic anemia. Patients who underwent sequencing had shown CD8+CD57+ cell expansion by flow cytometry. Genomic DNA templated the TCR beta VDJ and CDR3 profiling. TCRdb re-called the reads with MiXCR, one entry per CDR3 protein. The table shows 160,000 or so distinct CDR3 sequences, with about 45% occurring only once. Sequencing used sorted CD4+, CD8+, or CD8+CD57+ T cells (not recorded which) from PBMCs. These receptors all come from a human donor with aplastic anemia.

The J gene is TRBJ2-7, the V gene TRBV29-1, with TRBD2 matching 9 bases. Trimming at V came to 4 bases and at J to 6 bases, leaving 16 bases not matched to a gene. Per the germline V gene, CDR1 is SQVTM and CDR2 is ANQGSEA. This CDR3 region has 16 residues. DNA for the CDR3: TGCAGCGTTGTATGGACTAGCGATCCCAGGGGCCTCGAGCAGTACTTC. This codes for CSVVWTSDPRGLEQYF.

This clonotype was observed many times. The gene calls are TRBV11-2 and TRBJ1-3; D is possibly TRBD1 (5 bases). The CDR3 sequence is 17 residues long. The V end lost 0 bases, the J end lost 3 bases, and 15 bases lay between the germline ends. Looked up from germline, CDR1 is SGHAT and CDR2 is FQNNGV. The CDR3, as DNA: TGTGCCAGCAGCTTAGAAGGTCGGCCGGGGCGTGGAAACACCATATATTTT. Translation: CASSLEGRPGRGNTIYF.

The table lists this clonotype with a few counts. This sequence joins TRBV9 and TRBJ1-1; perhaps TRBD1 as D (6 bases). CDR3 size: 15 residues. Germline-derived CDR1 and CDR2 are SGDLS and YYNGEE. Between the trimmed V and J ends, which lost 4 bases and 1 base, there was a span of 14 bases. CDR3 DNA sequence: TGTGCCAGCAGCCTGACCGGGACACAGAACACTGAAGCTTTCTTT. It yields the protein CASSLTGTQNTEAFF.

In this sample, this clonotype turned up many times. The chain joins TRBV27 to TRBJ1-1; weak D call: TRBD1 (6 bases). V lost 6 bases to trimming and J lost 1 base, with 9 bases between them. The CDR3 has 13 amino acids. Germline V gives CDR1 MNHEY, CDR2 SMNVEV (reference sequence). The CDR3 is CASRMTGNTEAFF. The CDR3 DNA reads as TGTGCCAGCAGGATGACAGGGAACACTGAAGCTTTCTTT.

This chain's CDR3 is CSARSGTGSSPLHF. For the CDR3, the DNA is TGCAGTGCTAGGTCCGGGACAGGGAGTTCACCCCTCCACTTT. The chain couples TRBV20-1 to TRBJ1-6; 9 bases are a match to TRBD1. Germline V CDR1 and CDR2: DFQATT, SNEGSKA (reference sequence). This CDR3 has 14 amino acids. J gave up 9 bases and V 3 bases, and 6 bases lay outside the gene matches.

This clonotype was seen repeatedly, ten times or more. The rearrangement links TRBV29-1 to TRBJ1-2; D gene ambiguous. This CDR3 contains 14 residues. The germline V gene has CDR1 SQVTM and CDR2 ANQGSEA. Trimming removed 1 base from V and 3 bases from J, with 12 bases in between. CDR3 loop: CSVEVGSVHYGYTF. CDR3 nucleotides: TGCAGCGTTGAAGTAGGGTCAGTGCACTATGGCTACACCTTC.

Details on this clonotype: One end of the junction fails to match germline, which may point to a read error. The CDR3 coding sequence is TGCGCCAGCAGCCCAGGGACAGGGAGAGATTCACCCCTCTACTTT. Amino acid sequence: CASSPGTGRDSPLYF. The chain joins TRBV7-2 to TRBJ1-6; 9 nucleotides match TRBD1. The germline gives CDR1 SGHTA, CDR2 FQGNSA. This CDR3 comprises 15 residues.

This clonotype was detected many times. The chain carries TRBV5-1 and TRBJ1-2; 8 bases are a match to TRBD1. The germline gives CDR1 SGHRS, CDR2 YFSETQ. Losses at the gene ends were 4 bases for V and 8 bases for J; bases not matched to a gene: 10. The CDR3 length is 14 residues. CDR3 amino acids: CASSTGQGPGGYTF. In DNA, the CDR3 is TGCGCCAGCAGCACCGGACAGGGCCCGGGGGGCTACACCTTC. Full variable domain (rest looked up from reference TRBV5-1 and TRBJ1-2): KAGVTQTPRYLIKTRGQQVTLSCSPISGHRSVSWYQQTPGQGLQFLFEYFSETQRNKGNFPGRFSGRQFSNSRSEMNVSTLELGDSALYLCASSTGQGPGGYTFGSGTRLTVV.

This clonotype was counted at least ten times. The rearrangement uses TRBV11-2 and TRBJ1-1; D remains unclear. This CDR3 contains 16 residues. Germline-derived CDR1 and CDR2 are SGHAT and FQNNGV. The ends were cut back, 7 bases at V and 6 bases at J, with 24 bases in the middle. The DNA of the CDR3 is TGTGCCAGCACCCGAGGTCGGGCGCACGAGGACCCTGAAGCTTTCTTT. Translation: CASTRGRAHEDPEAFF.

The sample holds a few counts of this clonotype. Since a much larger clone is just one base distant, this may be a read error. In nucleotides, the CDR3 is TGTGCCAGCAGGCCGCCAGGGTCGGGTAACTATGGCTACACCTTC. This gives the protein CASRPPGSGNYGYTF. The chain has TRBV6-4 and TRBJ1-2; D is perhaps TRBD1 (5 bases). V was shortened by 6 bases and J by 1 base, with 15 bases between the two germline ends. There are 15 residues in the CDR3. CDR1 and CDR2 from the germline V gene are MRHNA and SNTAGT.

Many counts were recorded for this clonotype. V gene TRBV7-9 combines with J gene TRBJ2-7; 9 bases are a match to TRBD1. Unmatched junction bases numbered 0, after V lost 1 base and J lost 2 bases. CDR3 length: 14 residues. Germline CDR1 is SEHNR and CDR2 is FQNEAQ (reference sequence). The DNA for the CDR3 is TGTGCCAGCAGCTTAGGACAGGGGGCCTACGAGCAGTACTTC. It translates to CASSLGQGAYEQYF.

This clonotype was recorded at least ten times. V and J are TRBV11-2 and TRBJ2-1, with 12 nucleotides matching TRBD1. The CDR3 length is 17 residues. After removal of 2 bases from V and 10 bases from J, the junction contained 12 bases not matched to a gene. In germline, CDR1 is SGHAT, CDR2 FQNNGV. The CDR3 DNA follows: TGTGCCAGCAGCTTATACCAAGGGGGGACAGGGGGCGAGGAGCAGTTCTTC. It specifies CASSLYQGGTGGEEQFF. Together with reference TRBV11-2 and TRBJ2-1, the CDR3 gives the full variable domain: EAGVAQSPRYKIIEKRQSVAFWCNPISGHATLYWYQQILGQGPKLLIQFQNNGVVDDSQLPKDRFSAERLKGVDSTLKIQPAKLEDSAVYLCASSLYQGGTGGEEQFFGPGTRLTVL.

Many counts were recorded for this clonotype. This chain connects TRBV19 to TRBJ2-2; perhaps TRBD1 as D (5 bases). V was cut by 6 bases and J by 7 bases, with 15 bases left in between. The CDR3 contains 14 residues. CDR1 is LNHDA, CDR2 SQIVND, per germline (reference sequence). CDR3 sequence: CASRRAGLGGELFF. The CDR3 nucleotides read TGTGCCAGTAGACGGGCAGGGCTCGGCGGGGAGCTGTTTTTT.

The chain employs TRBV18 and TRBJ1-6; no clear D. Germline V gene data show CDR1 as KGHSH and CDR2 as LQKENI. Trimming removed 2 bases from V and 9 bases from J, with 11 bases in between. The CDR3 runs 14 residues. The CDR3 DNA reads as TGTGCCAGCTCACCATACTCAGAAGGTTCACCCCTCCACTTT. Amino acid sequence: CASSPYSEGSPLHF.

This clonotype occurred many times. V and J are TRBV7-2 and TRBJ2-5; 10 bases fit TRBD2. V lost 5 bases, J lost 7 bases, and 16 bases stayed unmatched. This CDR3 comprises 17 residues. In germline, CDR1 is SGHTA, CDR2 FQGNSA. The CDR3 spells CASSRISGGMTGGTQYF. Here the CDR3 DNA reads TGTGCCAGCAGCCGTATTAGCGGGGGGATGACCGGGGGGACCCAGTACTTC.

The DNA for the CDR3 is TGTGCCAGCAGCTTACGGGCGACCGGGACCTACGAGCAGTACTTC. Protein: CASSLRATGTYEQYF. V usage is TRBV2 and J usage is TRBJ2-7; TRBD2 is a possible D gene (5 bases). CDR1 SNHLY and CDR2 FYNNEI come from the germline V gene. The V end lost 6 bases, the J end lost 2 bases, and 17 bases lay between the germline ends. The CDR3 covers 15 residues.

The chain joins TRBV29-1 to TRBJ1-2; TRBD1 aligns across 11 bases. V was pared by 7 bases and J by 6 bases, with 7 bases of the junction left unmatched. From germline, CDR1 is SQVTM and CDR2 ANQGSEA. CDR3 size: 13 residues. The chain's CDR3 is CSARDRGLNGYTF. In nucleotides, the CDR3 is TGCAGCGCTCGGGACAGGGGGTTAAATGGCTACACCTTC.

This clonotype appeared once. The chain joins TRBV4-3 to TRBJ1-1, with no clear D. From germline, CDR1 is LGHNA and CDR2 YSLEER. V shed 0 bases and J shed 0 bases, with 8 bases lying between them. This CDR3 is built from 15 residues. This CDR3 reads CASSQDTQLNTEAFF. The CDR3 DNA is TGCGCCAGCAGCCAAGATACGCAGTTGAACACTGAAGCTTTCTTT.

In its sample, this clonotype was seen once. This chain uses TRBV7-2 with TRBJ1-2; D unclear. V was pared by 4 bases and J by 1 base, with 10 bases between. The length of the CDR3 is 14 residues. Per germline, CDR1 SGHTA and CDR2 FQGNSA. The CDR3 spells CASSSRRSNYGYTF. The CDR3 coding sequence is TGTGCCAGCAGCTCTCGTAGAAGTAACTATGGCTACACCTTC.

In its sample, this clonotype was seen many times. The DNA of the CDR3 is TGTGCCAGCATCCTAAACGGTCTAGTCGGGCCCTACGAGCAGTACGTC. Translating it yields CASILNGLVGPYEQYV. The chain links TRBV6-1 to TRBJ2-7; D gene uncertain. The CDR3 is made up of 16 amino acids. Trimming shortened V by 7 bases and J by 2 bases, and 21 bases separated the two germline ends. Germline assignment: CDR1 MNHNS and CDR2 SASEGT.

This clonotype has ten or more counts. This chain uses TRBV7-2 with TRBJ2-3; TRBD2 might be the D (6 bases). The CDR3 covers 13 residues. V was shortened by 2 bases and J by 4 bases, with 7 bases between the two germline ends. Looked up from germline, CDR1 is SGHTA and CDR2 is FQGNSA. CDR3 sequence: CASSLTGADTQYF. The CDR3 DNA follows: TGTGCCAGCAGCTTAACGGGGGCAGATACGCAGTATTTT.

The chain recombines TRBV14 with TRBJ1-1; D is unclear. This CDR3 comprises 15 residues. V was cut by 1 base and J by 3 bases, with 12 bases left in between. Germline V gene sequence: CDR1 SGHDN, CDR2 FVKESK. In DNA, the CDR3 is TGTGCCAGCAGCCAAGCATTAGGGTGGGACACTGAAGCTTTCTTT. Protein product: CASSQALGWDTEAFF. The full variable domain, with the rest looked up from reference TRBV14 and TRBJ1-1, is EAGVTQFPSHSVIEKGQTVTLRCDPISGHDNLYWYRRVMGKEIKFLLHFVKESKQDESGMPNNRFLAERTGGTYSTLKVQPAELEDSGVYFCASSQALGWDTEAFFGQGTRLTVV.